This TCR beta chain was recovered during a study of blood T cell repertoires in COVID-19. The germline gives CDR1 SNHLY, CDR2 FYNNEI. CDR3 length: 17 amino acids. Trimming cost V 5 bases and J 5 bases, with 24 bases left between them. Individuals drawn from 24 US areas were roughly 18 to 95 years old. Participant reports of clinical history set cohort assignment. All recovered Cohort 3 donors got two negative PCRs, got clearance, or saw symptom resolution. Authors' analysis steps: By means of reference gene primer amplification, nucleated cell counts were estimated. Generated by immunoSEQ multiplex PCR, the TCRdb table keeps only in-frame clones and is missing some. V, J and clone size derive from that table, while D and trimming were established from the DNA sequence. In the table there are about 200,000 clones, roughly 82% of which are singletons.

The chain combines TRBV2 with TRBJ2-5; a weak D match, TRBD1 (5 bases). Sample: PBMCs or T cells enriched from blood (not recorded which). The receptor comes from a man aged 35 to 55 who had recovered from COVID-19. The CDR3 is CASSFPRLGQNRETQYF. Here the CDR3 DNA reads TGTGCCAGCAGTTTCCCCCGGCTTGGACAAAACCGCGAGACCCAGTACTTC.